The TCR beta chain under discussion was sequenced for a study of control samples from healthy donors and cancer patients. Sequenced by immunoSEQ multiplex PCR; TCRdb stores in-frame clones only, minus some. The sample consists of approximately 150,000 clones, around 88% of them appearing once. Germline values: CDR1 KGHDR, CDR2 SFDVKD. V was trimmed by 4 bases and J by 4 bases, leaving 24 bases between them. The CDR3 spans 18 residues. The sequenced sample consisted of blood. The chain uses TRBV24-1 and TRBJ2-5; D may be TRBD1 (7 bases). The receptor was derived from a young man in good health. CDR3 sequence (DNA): TGTGCCACCAGTGACCCCGGCCGAACAGGGGCCGGGAGAGAGACCCAGTACTTC. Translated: CATSDPGRTGAGRETQYF.